The rows below give T cell receptor beta chains drawn from one sample of a study of CD8+ T cells in alopecia areata. TCRdb's table, derived via immunoSEQ multiplex PCR, lists solely in-frame clones and lacks some. Of a few hundred thousand clones in the sample, 35% to 40% were seen once. The sample consisted of CD4+ T cells sorted from blood, taken at approximately week 34, from a patient treated with tofacitinib. All receptors derive from a human donor with alopecia areata. The CDR3 runs from the conserved cysteine through the conserved F or W. The order of the fields is D gene, V gene, J gene, clone size, CDR3 DNA, CDR3 protein. The D gene is left open where the match is weak. Clone size is stated in some rows and not others, as once, few, many or a class when expanded.

>.|TRBV5-4|TRBJ1-3|.
TGTGCCAGCAGCTTGGATGGCTCTGGAAACACCATATATTTT
CASSLDGSGNTIYF
>.|TRBV9|TRBJ2-5|few
TGTGCCAGCAGCGTAGAGGCCTCCTCGTTGGAGACCCAGTACTTC
CASSVEASSLETQYF
>.|TRBV7-9|TRBJ1-5|.
TGTGCCAGCAGCTTGCCAAATCAGCCCCAGCATTTT
CASSLPNQPQHF
>.|TRBV6-6|TRBJ2-3|few
TGTGCCAGCAGTTACTCCGAGGATACGCAGTATTTT
CASSYSEDTQYF
>.|TRBV7-2|TRBJ2-3|.
TGTGCCAGCTCGCCATCTCCAGGGGTGGGTTTCGGCACAGATACGCAGTATTTT
CASSPSPGVGFGTDTQYF
>.|TRBV29-1|TRBJ2-3|.
TGCAGCGTCCACCTCTTGCGGGAAAATACGCAGTATTTT
CSVHLLRENTQYF
>.|TRBV29-1|TRBJ2-6|few
TGCAGCGTTGGTCAGGGCGGCTCTGGGGCCAACGTCCTGACTTTC
CSVGQGGSGANVLTF
>.|TRBV7-2|TRBJ2-2|many
TGTGCCAGCAGCTTAGGAATTGGAATTACCGGGGAGCTGTTTTTT
CASSLGIGITGELFF
>.|TRBV9|TRBJ1-1|.
TGTGCCAGCAGCGTAGGAGGGGGGATGAACACTGAAGCTTTCTTT
CASSVGGGMNTEAFF
>.|TRBV29-1|TRBJ1-1|.
TGCAGCGTTGGACCCCCATATAGCATGAACACTGAAGCTTTCTTT
CSVGPPYSMNTEAFF
>.|TRBV2|TRBJ2-6|.
TGTGCCAGCACCCTTGACGTCCTGACTTTC
CASTLDVLTF
>TRBD2|TRBV2|TRBJ2-3|few
TGTGCCAGCAGTGGACTAGCGGGACTCACAGATACGCAGTATTTT
CASSGLAGLTDTQYF
>.|TRBV9|TRBJ2-3|few
TGTGCCAGCAGCCGCACATGGGGGAACACAGATACGCAGTATTTT
CASSRTWGNTDTQYF
>.|TRBV9|TRBJ1-1|.
TGTGCCAGCAGCCCATTAAGGGCAGGTAGCACTGAAGCTTTCTTT
CASSPLRAGSTEAFF
>TRBD2|TRBV7-9|TRBJ2-7|.
TGTGCCAGCACTGAGGCCGCTAGCGGGGGGGCCTACGAGCAGTACTTC
CASTEAASGGAYEQYF
>.|TRBV29-1|TRBJ1-2|few
TGCAGCGTTGGGCAGGCCATTAACTATGGCTACACCTTC
CSVGQAINYGYTF
>.|TRBV5-6|TRBJ1-5|.
TGTGCCAGCAGCCCAAGGGCAAGGGGGGATCAGCCCCAGCATTTT
CASSPRARGDQPQHF
>.|TRBV4-1|TRBJ1-1|many
TGCGCCAGCAGCCAAGCGGTGGGAATGGATGTTTTCTTT
CASSQAVGMDVFF
>.|TRBV15|TRBJ2-1|.
TGTGCCACCAGCGGCGCCGTCAGAACTAGCCTCCCCTACAATGAGCAGTTCTTC
CATSGAVRTSLPYNEQFF
>TRBD1|TRBV7-9|TRBJ1-1|.
TGTGCCAGCAGCTCTGCGGGACAGACGAACACTGAAGCTTTCTTT
CASSSAGQTNTEAFF
>.|TRBV6-6|TRBJ2-7|once
TGTGCCAGCAAGGCGGGATTTGTCGACGAGCAGTACTTC
CASKAGFVDEQYF
>.|TRBV4-2|TRBJ2-2|.
TGTGCCAGCAGCCAAGTAGAGCGCGGGGAGCTGTTTTTT
CASSQVERGELFF
>TRBD2|TRBV10-3|TRBJ2-1|many
TGTGCCATCAAAGCGGGAGGGCCATACAATGAGCAGTTCTTC
CAIKAGGPYNEQFF
>.|TRBV7-6|TRBJ2-2|.
TGTGCCAGCAGCTTAACCCGACAGAACACCGGGGAGCTGTTTTTT
CASSLTRQNTGELFF
>TRBD1|TRBV2|TRBJ2-2|.
TGTGCCAGCAGTGGACAGGGGGCATCCGGGGAGCTGTTTTTT
CASSGQGASGELFF
>TRBD1|TRBV4-2|TRBJ1-4|few
TGTGCCAGCAGCCGTGAAACAGGGGGCGAGGATGAAAAACTGTTTTTT
CASSRETGGEDEKLFF
>TRBD2|TRBV11-2|TRBJ2-1|.
TGTGCCAGCAGCTTGGGACTAGCGGGAGGGTTCGTTGAGCAGTTCTTC
CASSLGLAGGFVEQFF
>.|TRBV25-1|TRBJ1-2|.
TGTGCCAGCAGTGAACCGACGGGAGATGGCTATGGCTACACCTTC
CASSEPTGDGYGYTF
>TRBD1|TRBV30|TRBJ1-2|.
TGTGCCTGGACCCGCGGGGACAGCCTTGGCTACACCTTC
CAWTRGDSLGYTF
>TRBD1|TRBV7-8|TRBJ1-5|.
TGTGCCAGCAGCGCACAGACAGGGGGCCATCAGCCCCAGCATTTT
CASSAQTGGHQPQHF
>.|TRBV5-4|TRBJ1-1|few
TGTGCCAGCAGCTTGGGTCTGAACACTGAAGCTTTCTTT
CASSLGLNTEAFF
>.|TRBV29-1|TRBJ1-1|few
TGCAGCGTTGAGGATCGGGGGCCCGATGAAGCTTTCTTT
CSVEDRGPDEAFF
>TRBD2|TRBV30|TRBJ2-1|.
TGTGCCCGTTCCCAGCGGGAGGGCAATGAGCAGTTCTTC
CARSQREGNEQFF
>.|TRBV13|TRBJ2-7|few
TGTGCCAGCAGCCTCCCCACCTACGAGCAGTACTTC
CASSLPTYEQYF
>.|TRBV2|TRBJ2-5|.
TGTGCCATAGACATGGCGGAGACCCAGTACTTC
CAIDMAETQYF
>TRBD1|TRBV14|TRBJ2-4|.
TGTGCCAGCAGCCTTCTAAGGGACAGGGGAGACATTCAGTACTTC
CASSLLRDRGDIQYF
>.|TRBV30|TRBJ1-2|few
TGTGCCTGGAGTGTACCAGTTACTAACTATGGCTACACCTTC
CAWSVPVTNYGYTF
>.|TRBV6-6|TRBJ1-1|.
TGTGCCAGCAGCGACGGCTGGAACACTGAAGCTTTCTTT
CASSDGWNTEAFF
>.|TRBV15|TRBJ2-6|.
TGTGCCACCAGCAGTATATGGGGATCTGGGGCCAACGTCCTGACTTTC
CATSSIWGSGANVLTF
>.|TRBV9|TRBJ2-3|.
TGTGCCAGCAGCGTGGTCCCATCTAGCACAGATACGCAGTATTTT
CASSVVPSSTDTQYF
>TRBD2|TRBV9|TRBJ2-1|.
TGTGCCAGCAGCGCTAGACTAGCGGGGGGGCCGTTGTCTGAGCAGTTCTTC
CASSARLAGGPLSEQFF
>.|TRBV25-1|TRBJ2-7|.
TGTGCCAGCAGTGACTGGCCAAGCTACGAGCAGTACTTC
CASSDWPSYEQYF
>.|TRBV29-1|TRBJ1-1|few
TGCAGCGTTGAAGATCTAGGGAACACTGAAGCTTTCTTT
CSVEDLGNTEAFF
>TRBD1|TRBV30|TRBJ1-2|.
TGTGCCTGGAGAGATTGGACAGGGGGCGATGGCTACACCTTC
CAWRDWTGGDGYTF
>.|TRBV4-1|TRBJ1-2|.
TGCGCCAGCAGCCTACAGGAGTCCCACTATGGCTACACCTTC
CASSLQESHYGYTF
>.|TRBV6-5|TRBJ2-7|.
TGTGCCAGCAGCGAACGGGCCCCCTACGAGCAGTACTTC
CASSERAPYEQYF
>.|TRBV6-5|TRBJ2-3|.
TGTGCCAGCAGTTACTCCCGGAAAACAGATACGCAGTATTTT
CASSYSRKTDTQYF
>.|TRBV27|TRBJ2-1|.
TGTGCCAGCAGTTACGAAGGACCCTGGGGTGAGCAGTTCTTC
CASSYEGPWGEQFF
>.|TRBV25-1|TRBJ2-7|few
TGTGCCAGCAGTGAAGCTACTAGTTCCGGGAACGAGCAGTACTTC
CASSEATSSGNEQYF
>.|TRBV6-1|TRBJ2-1|.
TGTGCCAGCAGTGATGTGTTGGACGGGAATGAGCAGTTCTTC
CASSDVLDGNEQFF
>TRBD1|TRBV6-5|TRBJ1-5|.
TGTGCCAGCAGTTCGGGACAGGGAACTCAGCCCCAGCATTTT
CASSSGQGTQPQHF
>.|TRBV7-9|TRBJ2-3|.
TGTGCCAGCAGCTTAGCCGGTGTAGATACGCAGTATTTT
CASSLAGVDTQYF